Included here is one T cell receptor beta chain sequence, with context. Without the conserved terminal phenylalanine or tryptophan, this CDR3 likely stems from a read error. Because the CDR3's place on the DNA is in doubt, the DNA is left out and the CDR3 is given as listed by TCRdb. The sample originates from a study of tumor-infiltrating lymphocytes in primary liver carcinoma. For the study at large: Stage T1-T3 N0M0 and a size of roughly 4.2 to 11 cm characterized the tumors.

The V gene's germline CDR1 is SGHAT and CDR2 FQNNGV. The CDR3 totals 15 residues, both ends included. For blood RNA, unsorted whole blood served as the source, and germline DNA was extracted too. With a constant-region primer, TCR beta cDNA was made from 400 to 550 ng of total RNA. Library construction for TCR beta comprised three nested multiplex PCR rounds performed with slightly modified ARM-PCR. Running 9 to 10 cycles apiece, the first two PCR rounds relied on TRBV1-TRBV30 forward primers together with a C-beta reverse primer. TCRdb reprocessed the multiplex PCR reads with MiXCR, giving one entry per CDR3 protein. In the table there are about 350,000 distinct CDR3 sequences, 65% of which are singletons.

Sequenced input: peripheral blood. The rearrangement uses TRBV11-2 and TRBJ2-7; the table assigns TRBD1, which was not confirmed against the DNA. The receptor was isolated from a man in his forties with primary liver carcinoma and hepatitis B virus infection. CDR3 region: CSSSRAGTGNYERYL.